This TCR beta chain was recovered during a study of T-cell memory formation after mild COVID-19 (dated by TCRdb to the early 2020s). In the study overall: Most TCR sequence clusters were specific to one of the two donors. In a couple of donors, T-cell clones that expanded and contracted after mild COVID-19 were tracked by sequencing TCRalpha and TCRbeta repertoires over time. Two young, previously healthy adult volunteers made up the cohort, one male and one female. Broader findings and caveats from the paper: The second-wave clones that peaked on day 37 were not confirmed to be SARS-CoV-2 specific. Clones that contracted from day 15 to 85 showed balanced CD4/CD8 phenotypes, whereas a second wave of clones that expanded from day 15 to 37 leaned towards CD4+. Some responding clones were found in pre-infection memory, which suggests that pre-existing cross-reactive memory T cells took part in the SARS-CoV-2 response. Contracting CD4+ clones were found mainly in CM and EM memory subsets, while CD8+ clones were enriched in EMRA. The study included only a couple of mild cases, and larger cohorts that include severe cases with pre-infection samples were judged to be necessary.

Ficoll-Paque density gradient centrifugation was the method used to isolate PBMCs. A word on this clonotype: Its antigen remains unidentified. Per-base quality was not reported, and no clone a single base away is much larger than it.

The sample was run on an Illumina NovaSeq 6000. TCRalpha and TCRbeta cDNA libraries were built by 5'RACE with constant-segment primers, adding sample barcodes and unique molecular identifiers. RNA was extracted from every sample with Trizol reagent. Amplification of the libraries took two PCR steps, and the second step added a second sample barcode plus Illumina TruSeq adapters. Sequencing of libraries was performed on an Illumina NovaSeq with 2 x 150 bp paired-end reads. On the authors' methods: Reads were demultiplexed and collapsed into UMI-guided consensus sequences with migec v1.2.7. Using mixcr v2.1.11, UMI consensuses were aligned to TRA and TRB V and J templates and then assembled into clonotypes. A clonotype was counted as expanded or contracted only when both edgeR and NoisET called the clonotype significant, with the noise models trained on biological replicates. For edgeR calls, the cutoffs were a false discovery rate-adjusted p below 0.01 and a log2 fold-change threshold of 1. As an exploratory analysis of dynamics, PCA with hierarchical clustering was applied to max-normalized trajectories of the 1000 most abundant clonotypes. The CD4 or CD8 phenotype of responding clones was assigned using the separately sequenced CD4+ and CD8+ repertoires. TCRdb passed the public sequencing reads through fastp at Q25 and MiXCR, retaining productive beta sequences. Every entry covers one CDR3 protein and lists the most common genes and DNA from its rows. For this entry, the V and J calls and clone size follow TCRdb and not the study's own pipeline. The sample contains about 170,000 distinct CDR3 sequences, approximately 13% of them found a single time. Of the sample, 3.3% falls within the top ten clones.

The clonotype comes from a man between 18 and 35 years old who had mild COVID-19 (a few samples of this study predate the infection). The sample titles of this study are shuffled in the database, so cell type and time point are left out; the donor was told from shared clones. Sequencing used PBMCs or a T cell subset sorted from them (not recorded which).

Here is the DNA: TGTGCCAGCAGCTTTGGCACCGGGACAGGGGTTTATAGCAATCAGCCCCAGCATTTT. This codes for CASSFGTGTGVYSNQPQHF. The chain employs TRBV7-9 and TRBJ1-5; a stretch of 10 junction bases matches TRBD1. After removal of 3 bases from V and 0 bases from J, the junction retains 11 bases not matched to a gene. There are 19 amino acids in the CDR3, from cysteine to phenylalanine inclusive. The read is trimmed to its CDR3 DNA, 57 bases read in frame from base 1. The germline V gene (reference sequence) provides CDR1 SEHNR and CDR2 FQNEAQ.